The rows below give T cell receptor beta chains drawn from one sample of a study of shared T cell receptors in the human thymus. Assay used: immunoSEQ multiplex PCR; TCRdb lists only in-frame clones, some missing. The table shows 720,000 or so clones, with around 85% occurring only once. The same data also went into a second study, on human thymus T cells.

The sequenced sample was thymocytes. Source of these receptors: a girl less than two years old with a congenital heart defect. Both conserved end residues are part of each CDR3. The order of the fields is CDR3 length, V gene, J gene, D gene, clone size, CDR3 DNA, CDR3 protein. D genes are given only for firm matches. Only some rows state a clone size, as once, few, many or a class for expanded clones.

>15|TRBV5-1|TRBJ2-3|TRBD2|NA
TGCGCCAGCAGCTCTGGGGGGGAGCGCACAGATACGCAGTATTTT
CASSSGGERTDTQYF
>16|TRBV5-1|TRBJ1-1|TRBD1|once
TGCGCCAGCAGGATTATATTGGACAGGGAAATTAGTGAAGCTTTCTTT
CASRIILDREISEAFF
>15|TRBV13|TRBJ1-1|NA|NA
TGTGCCAGCAGCCTAACGACGGACTACGCCTCGGGAGCTTTCTTT
CASSLTTDYASGAFF
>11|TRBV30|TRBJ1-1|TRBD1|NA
TGTGCCTGCCAGACAGGGGCTGAAGCTTTCTTT
CACQTGAEAFF
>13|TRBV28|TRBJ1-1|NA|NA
TGTGCCAGCAGTTTTTTGTGGGCCACTGAAGCTTTCTTT
CASSFLWATEAFF
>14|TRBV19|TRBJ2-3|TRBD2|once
TGTGCCAGTAGTGTGCGGGGGTACACAGATACGCAGTATTTT
CASSVRGYTDTQYF
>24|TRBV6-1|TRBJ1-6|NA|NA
TGTGCCAGCAGTGAATTTCCACAGGGTGTAAGGCCTCCGACAATAAGCTCCTATAATTCACCCCTCCACTTT
CASSEFPQGVRPPTISSYNSPLHF
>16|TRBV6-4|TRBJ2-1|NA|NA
TGTGCCAGCAGTGACTCGACCGACAGAGCTTACAATGAGCAGTTCTTC
CASSDSTDRAYNEQFF
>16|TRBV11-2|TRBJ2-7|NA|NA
TGTGCCAGCAGCCCCCCCCCGACCGGTGGAGGTGGGAGTCAGTACTTC
CASSPPPTGGGGSQYF
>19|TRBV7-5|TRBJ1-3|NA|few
TGTGCCAGAAGCAAAACCCGGGACAACAACGGAAGCTCTGGAAACACCATATATTTT
CARSKTRDNNGSSGNTIYF
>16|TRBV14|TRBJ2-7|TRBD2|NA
TGTGCCAGCAGCCAAGAGGAGCGGGGGGGCGACTACGAGCAGTACTTC
CASSQEERGGDYEQYF
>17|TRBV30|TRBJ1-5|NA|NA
TGTGCCTGGAGTAGTCTTTCGTCGGACAACCACAATCAGCCCCAGCATTTT
CAWSSLSSDNHNQPQHF
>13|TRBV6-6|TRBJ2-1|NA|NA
TGTGCCAGCAGCAGGCCCCTCTACAATGAGCAGTTCTTC
CASSRPLYNEQFF
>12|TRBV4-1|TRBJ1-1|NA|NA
TGCGCCAGCAGCCAAGCGTACACTGAAGCTTTCTTT
CASSQAYTEAFF
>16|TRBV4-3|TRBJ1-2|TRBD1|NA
TGCGCCAGCAGCCAAGAGGGAGGAGGGGACAGGGGTTTTTCTGTGTTC
CASSQEGGGDRGFSVF
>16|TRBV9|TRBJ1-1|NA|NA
TGTGCCAGCAGCGCCGGGGGGGGGCGACCTAACACTGAAGCTTTCTTT
CASSAGGGRPNTEAFF
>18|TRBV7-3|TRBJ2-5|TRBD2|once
TGTGCCAGCAGCTTCCGTACGGCTAGCGGGGGGTTCGACGAGACCCAGTACTTC
CASSFRTASGGFDETQYF
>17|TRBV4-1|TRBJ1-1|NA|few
TGCGCCAGCAGCCAAGATGGGGCGTTTGGGAGGAGGGCTGAAGCTTTCTTT
CASSQDGAFGRRAEAFF
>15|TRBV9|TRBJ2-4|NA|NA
TGTGCCAGCAGCGTAGACTTGCGGCCCAAAAACATTCAGTACTTC
CASSVDLRPKNIQYF
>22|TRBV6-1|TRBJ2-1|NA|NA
TGTGCCAGCAGTGAAGGGGCAGGTAGTTCAGAAGTTGGATTTTTCACCTACAATGAGCAGTTCTTC
CASSEGAGSSEVGFFTYNEQFF
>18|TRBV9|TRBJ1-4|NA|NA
TGTGCCAGCAGCCCCATGGGGCCACAAGGGGCAACTAATGAAAAACTGTTTTTT
CASSPMGPQGATNEKLFF
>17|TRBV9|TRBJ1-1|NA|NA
TGTGCCAGCAGCGTAGTGGGCCCCGGCCAAATGAACACTGAAGCTTTCTTT
CASSVVGPGQMNTEAFF
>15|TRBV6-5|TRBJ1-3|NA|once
TGTGCCAGCAGAGCCCCGAAGCAAGCTGGAAACACCATATATTTT
CASRAPKQAGNTIYF
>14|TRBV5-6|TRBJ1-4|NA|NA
TGTGCCAGCAGCTTGTTGGGACAAACTGAAAAACTGTTTTTT
CASSLLGQTEKLFF
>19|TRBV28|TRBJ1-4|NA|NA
TGTGCCACCCAGGAAATCCGGGCCCGGAGGTTCCCAACTAATGAAAAACTGTTTTTT
CATQEIRARRFPTNEKLFF
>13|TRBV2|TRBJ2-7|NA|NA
TGTGCCAGCAGTGGGAGGGGTTCCTACGAGCAGTACTTC
CASSGRGSYEQYF
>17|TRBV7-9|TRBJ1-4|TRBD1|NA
TGTGCCAGCAGCTTAGTCAGGGGGCAGCCAACTAATGAAAAACTGTTTTTT
CASSLVRGQPTNEKLFF
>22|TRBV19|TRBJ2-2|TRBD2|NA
TGTGCCAGTAGTAATAACCGCACAATTGGACTAGCGGGGAAAACGAACACCGGGGAGCTGTTTTTT
CASSNNRTIGLAGKTNTGELFF
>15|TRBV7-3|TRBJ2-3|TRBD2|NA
TGTGCCAGCAGCTTATCAGGGACTAGCGGGGGGAATACGTATTTT
CASSLSGTSGGNTYF
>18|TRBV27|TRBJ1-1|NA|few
TGTGCCAGCAGTCCGTCCGTCGTGCGGGATACTATGAACACTGAAGCTTTCTTT
CASSPSVVRDTMNTEAFF
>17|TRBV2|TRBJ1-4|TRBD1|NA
TGTGCCAGCAGTGACCGCTTGACAGGGGCGTCTAATGAAAAACTGTTTTTT
CASSDRLTGASNEKLFF
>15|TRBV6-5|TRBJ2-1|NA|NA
TGTGCCAGCAGAGGGTGGACTCGTAGTTACAATGAGCAGTTCTTC
CASRGWTRSYNEQFF
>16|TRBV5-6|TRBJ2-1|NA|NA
TGTGCCAGCAGCTTGGTGGGCAAACAAGATGTCTATGAGCAGTTCTTC
CASSLVGKQDVYEQFF
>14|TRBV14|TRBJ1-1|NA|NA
TGTGCCAGCAGCCAAGATCAGTGGCCCACTGAAGCTTTCTTT
CASSQDQWPTEAFF
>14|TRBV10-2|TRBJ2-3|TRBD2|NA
TGCGCCAGCAGGGTACTAGCGGGGGGGCCTACGCAGTATTTT
CASRVLAGGPTQYF
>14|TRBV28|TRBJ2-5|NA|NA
TGTGCCAGCAGTTCCTTTACAGGGTTGGGGACCCAGTACTTC
CASSSFTGLGTQYF
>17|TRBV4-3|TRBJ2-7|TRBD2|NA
TGCGCCAGCAGCCAAGATATTGGGGGAGGGGAGGAGGGCGAGCAGTACTTC
CASSQDIGGGEEGEQYF
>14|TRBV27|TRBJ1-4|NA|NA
TGTGCCAGCAGTTTATCTTCAGGGGAAGAAAAACTGTTTTTT
CASSLSSGEEKLFF
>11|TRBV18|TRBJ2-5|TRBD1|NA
TGTGCCAGCTCACAGGACAGGCACCAGTACTTC
CASSQDRHQYF
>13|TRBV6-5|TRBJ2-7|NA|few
TGTGCCAGCAGTTACAAAGTCTACTACGAGCAGTACTTC
CASSYKVYYEQYF
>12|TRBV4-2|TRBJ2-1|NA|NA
TGTGCCAGCAGCCAGGCGGACAATGAGCAGTTCTTC
CASSQADNEQFF
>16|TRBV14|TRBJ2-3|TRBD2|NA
TGTGCCAGCAGCCAAGTCGGGGGGGCCGGTGCAGATACGCAGTATTTT
CASSQVGGAGADTQYF
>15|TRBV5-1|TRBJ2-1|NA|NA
TGCGCCAGCAGCCTTGACGGGGGAGCCTACAATGAGCAGTTCTTC
CASSLDGGAYNEQFF
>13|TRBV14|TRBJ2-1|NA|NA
TGTGCCAGCAGCCAGAGGCCCCTTGATGAGCAGTTCTTC
CASSQRPLDEQFF
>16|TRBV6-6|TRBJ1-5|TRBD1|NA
TGTGCCAGCAGTTACCAAGACAGGGTTGGCAATCAGCCCCAGCATTTT
CASSYQDRVGNQPQHF
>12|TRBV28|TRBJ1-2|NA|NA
TGTGCCAGCAGTTTAGTTCGGTATGGCTACACCTTC
CASSLVRYGYTF
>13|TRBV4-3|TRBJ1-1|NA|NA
TGCGCCAGCAGCCAGGAGGAGCGGACTGAAGCTTTCTTT
CASSQEERTEAFF
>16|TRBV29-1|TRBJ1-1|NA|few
TGCAGCGTAGACACGGGGGGCGCTTATCTGAACACTGAAGCTTTCTTT
CSVDTGGAYLNTEAFF
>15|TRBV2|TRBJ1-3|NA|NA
TGTGCCAGCAGTGAAAAGTCGCGGGAGGGAAACACCATATATTTT
CASSEKSREGNTIYF
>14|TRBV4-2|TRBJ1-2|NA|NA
TGTGCCAGCAGCCAAGATTTGCAGGCGATGGCCTACACCTTC
CASSQDLQAMAYTF
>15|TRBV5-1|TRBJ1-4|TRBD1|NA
TGCGCCAGCAGCTCCACAGGGGGTAAATATGAAAAACTGTTTTTT
CASSSTGGKYEKLFF
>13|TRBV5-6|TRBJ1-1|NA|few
TGTGCCAGCAGCCTTGACAGGAACACTGAAGCTTTCTTT
CASSLDRNTEAFF
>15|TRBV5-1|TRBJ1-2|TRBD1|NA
TGCGCCAGCAGCCTTGGCTTCTACAGGGGTTATGGCTACACCTTC
CASSLGFYRGYGYTF